The present entry profiles one TCR beta chain with its context. The data were taken from a study of cytotoxic CD8 clonotypes in ibrutinib-treated CLL. The V gene's germline CDR1 is MDHEN and CDR2 SYDVKM. Germline trimming cut 2 bases from V and 2 bases from J; bases unmatched to any gene: 8. The CDR3 spans 17 residues. Method: immunoSEQ multiplex PCR; TCRdb's copy keeps in-frame clones and lacks some. The sample lists under 200,000 clones; 84% were seen once. This receptor was obtained from a human donor with chronic lymphocytic leukemia. J is TRBJ1-5 and V is TRBV28, with TRBD1 identical over 8 bases. The sequenced sample was PBMCs, obtained after 24 months of ibrutinib treatment. In DNA form, the CDR3 reads TGTGCCAGCAGTTTAATTGTGCAGGGGGCAGGCAATCAGCCCCAGCATTTT. This codes for CASSLIVQGAGNQPQHF.